Listed below are T cell receptor beta chains from one sample, sequenced in a study of cytomegalovirus exposure and HLA in healthy donors. Assay used: immunoSEQ multiplex PCR; TCRdb lists only in-frame clones, some missing. This table holds 150,000 to 200,000 clones, approximately 79% found once. The sequencing sample was made of PBMCs. The receptors originated from a man in his fifties in good health and CMV-seropositive. Both conserved end residues are part of each CDR3. Fields, in order: CDR3 length, J gene, clone size, V gene, D gene, CDR3 protein, CDR3 DNA. The D gene is left open where the match is weak. Clone size appears in some rows only: once, few, many, or a class for an expanded clone.

len: 14
j_gene: TRBJ2-1
abundance: .
v_gene: TRBV5-1
d_gene: TRBD1
CDR3aa: CASSLRQGTDEQFF
CDR3nt: TGCGCCAGCAGCTTGCGACAGGGGACCGATGAGCAGTTCTTC

len: 14
j_gene: TRBJ1-4
abundance: .
v_gene: TRBV6-5
d_gene: .
CDR3aa: CASTFEGGDEKLFF
CDR3nt: TGTGCCAGTACCTTTGAGGGAGGAGATGAAAAACTGTTTTTT

len: 15
j_gene: TRBJ1-3
abundance: .
v_gene: TRBV19
d_gene: .
CDR3aa: CASSVQGPSGNTIYF
CDR3nt: TGTGCCAGTAGTGTACAGGGACCTTCTGGAAACACCATATATTTT

len: 18
j_gene: TRBJ1-3
abundance: .
v_gene: TRBV9
d_gene: TRBD1
CDR3aa: CASSALRGTGLTGNTIYF
CDR3nt: TGTGCCAGCAGCGCGCTGAGGGGGACAGGGCTGACGGGAAACACCATATATTTT

len: 16
j_gene: TRBJ2-7
abundance: .
v_gene: TRBV2
d_gene: .
CDR3aa: CASSETLGSRRYEQYF
CDR3nt: TGTGCCAGCAGTGAAACGTTGGGGAGTAGGCGTTACGAGCAGTACTTC

len: 16
j_gene: TRBJ2-5
abundance: .
v_gene: TRBV5-1
d_gene: TRBD2
CDR3aa: CASRKIAGTRQETQYF
CDR3nt: TGCGCCAGCAGGAAAATAGCGGGGACTAGACAAGAGACCCAGTACTTC

len: 13
j_gene: TRBJ2-7
abundance: .
v_gene: TRBV28
d_gene: .
CDR3aa: CASSYYRSGEQYF
CDR3nt: TGTGCCAGCAGTTACTACAGGTCTGGAGAGCAGTACTTC

len: 16
j_gene: TRBJ2-4
abundance: once
v_gene: TRBV10-3
d_gene: .
CDR3aa: CAISAEQGATKNIQYF
CDR3nt: TGTGCCATCAGTGCCGAACAGGGTGCGACCAAAAACATTCAGTACTTC

len: 16
j_gene: TRBJ1-5
abundance: .
v_gene: TRBV5-1
d_gene: TRBD1
CDR3aa: CASSLTGGLSNQPQHF
CDR3nt: TGCGCCAGCAGCTTGACAGGGGGCCTTAGCAATCAGCCCCAGCATTTT

len: 14
j_gene: TRBJ2-2
abundance: once
v_gene: TRBV11-2
d_gene: .
CDR3aa: CASSFRTFPGELFF
CDR3nt: TGTGCCAGCAGCTTTCGGACTTTCCCCGGGGAGCTGTTTTTT

len: 15
j_gene: TRBJ2-5
abundance: few
v_gene: TRBV5-1
d_gene: TRBD1
CDR3aa: CASSWYRGNQETQYF
CDR3nt: TGCGCCAGCAGCTGGTACAGGGGTAACCAAGAGACCCAGTACTTC

len: 16
j_gene: TRBJ1-6
abundance: .
v_gene: TRBV19
d_gene: .
CDR3aa: CASSMVQGNRNSPLHF
CDR3nt: TGTGCCAGTAGTATGGTCCAGGGGAATCGGAATTCACCCCTCCACTTT

len: 15
j_gene: TRBJ2-3
abundance: .
v_gene: TRBV28
d_gene: TRBD1
CDR3aa: CASSTGQTSTDTQYF
CDR3nt: TGTGCCAGCAGTACGGGACAGACTAGCACAGATACGCAGTATTTT

len: 16
j_gene: TRBJ2-3
abundance: .
v_gene: TRBV19
d_gene: TRBD1
CDR3aa: CASSPRTGGITDTQYF
CDR3nt: TGTGCCAGTAGTCCACGGACAGGGGGAATCACAGATACGCAGTATTTT

len: 13
j_gene: TRBJ1-2
abundance: .
v_gene: TRBV5-1
d_gene: TRBD1
CDR3aa: CASMDRATYGYTF
CDR3nt: TGCGCCAGCATGGACAGGGCTACCTATGGCTACACCTTC

len: 15
j_gene: TRBJ1-1
abundance: once
v_gene: TRBV15
d_gene: .
CDR3aa: CATTQRSRGGTEAFF
CDR3nt: TGTGCCACCACCCAGAGAAGTAGGGGTGGCACTGAAGCTTTCTTT

len: 14
j_gene: TRBJ2-7
abundance: few
v_gene: TRBV28
d_gene: TRBD1
CDR3aa: CASRGGQGYNEQYF
CDR3nt: TGTGCCAGCCGAGGTGGACAGGGGTATAACGAGCAGTACTTC

len: 13
j_gene: TRBJ1-2
abundance: few
v_gene: TRBV5-8
d_gene: .
CDR3aa: CARWGRLGYGYTF
CDR3nt: TGTGCCAGATGGGGCAGGCTTGGCTATGGCTACACCTTC

len: 15
j_gene: TRBJ2-6
abundance: .
v_gene: TRBV6-1
d_gene: .
CDR3aa: CASSVQDSGANVLTF
CDR3nt: TGTGCCAGCAGTGTACAGGACTCTGGGGCCAACGTCCTGACTTTC

len: 19
j_gene: TRBJ1-3
abundance: .
v_gene: TRBV5-1
d_gene: .
CDR3aa: CASSLVHRTTRTAGNTIYF
CDR3nt: TGCGCCAGCAGCTTGGTCCATAGAACGACCAGGACAGCTGGAAACACCATATATTTT

len: 15
j_gene: TRBJ2-6
abundance: once
v_gene: TRBV5-6
d_gene: .
CDR3aa: CASSLSGSGANVLTF
CDR3nt: TGTGCCAGCAGCTTGTCGGGCTCTGGGGCCAACGTCCTGACTTTC

len: 15
j_gene: TRBJ1-1
abundance: .
v_gene: TRBV19
d_gene: TRBD1
CDR3aa: CASSIGQGAWTEAFF
CDR3nt: TGTGCCAGTAGTATTGGACAGGGGGCTTGGACTGAAGCTTTCTTT